This note documents a single TCR beta chain sequence. Via MiXCR, TCRdb re-called the RT-PCR reads, giving one row per CDR3 protein. This table has 190,000 or so distinct CDR3 sequences, 41% appearing once. The sample comes from a study of patients and donors after allogeneic stem cell transplantation. V shed 1 base and J shed 0 bases, with 9 bases lying between them. CDR1 and CDR2 from the germline V gene are SGHVS and FQNEAQ. The CDR3 loop spans 15 amino acids. The gene calls are TRBV7-8 and TRBJ1-1; the D gene is possibly TRBD1 (6 bases). This sequence originates from a human donor who was either an allogeneic HSCT recipient or a stem cell or donor lymphocyte infusion donor (not recorded which). It is not recorded whose cells these are; they may come from a transplant donor. Sequenced: blood, either unsorted or a sorted T cell fraction (not recorded which). In DNA form, the CDR3 reads TGTGCCAGCAGCTTAGTAGGGGGGGTGAACACTGAAGCTTTCTTT. It is translated as CASSLVGGVNTEAFF. The entire variable domain, with the rest obtained from reference TRBV7-8 and TRBJ1-1, is as follows: GAGVSQSPRYKVAKRGQDVALRCDPISGHVSLFWYQQALGQGPEFLTYFQNEAQLDKSGLPSDRFFAERPEGSVSTLKIQRTQQEDSAVYLCASSLVGGVNTEAFFGQGTRLTVV.